The source of this T cell receptor (beta chain) is a study of blood T cell repertoires in COVID-19 (dated by TCRdb to about 2020). Regarding the complete study: Samples from collaborators originated in the United States, Italy and Spain and spanned both the acute and convalescent phases of COVID-19. Deeply sampled blood TCRbeta repertoires from subjects exposed to, actively infected with, or recovered from COVID-19 were included in the dataset. A de-identified subject ID, COVID-19 status, age in years and sex were almost always included in the sample metadata. The repertoires were released in a freely available public database intended as a resource for research on the immune response to SARS-CoV-2. HLA class I and class II types, where available, came from metadata supplied by the sample provider rather than from assay-based typing. The prospective study material was composed of cDNA or gDNA derived from T cells, B-cell-depleted T cells, or PBMCs. Samples were obtained from the ongoing ImmuneRACE study (first 160 participants) and from 1,000 to 1,500 subjects provided by 6 global collaborators. What the research found in general, with its limitations: How much clinical and demographic metadata was included differed by source and by participant, and the metadata was provided uncurated.

The CDR3 holds 13 amino acids from the cysteine to the phenylalanine. The retained sequence is limited to the CDR3, 39 bases, with the frame set at the first base. For this chain, trimming is 10 bases at the V end and 7 bases at the J end, and the number of junction bases without a gene match is 8. CDR1 SNHLY and CDR2 FYNNEI were looked up in the germline V gene. A remark on this clone: Its antigen target is currently unknown. Within one base of it there is no much larger clone, and no base qualities were kept.

Participants in the prospective study were enrolled through a virtual design, were aged about 18 to 90 years, and lived in roughly 24 United States geographic areas. In the prospective study, cohorts were assigned on the basis of participant-reported clinical history obtained from a screening survey and a study questionnaire. Each participant in the prospective study had whole blood, serum and a nasopharyngeal or oropharyngeal swab collected by mobile phlebotomists. Additional blood draws and questionnaires over an approximately two-month period could optionally be provided by prospective study participants. Before DNA extraction, prospective study blood samples were shipped either frozen or at room temperature. TCRbeta CDR3 regions were amplified from genomic DNA by means of the immunoSEQ Assay, a bias-controlled multiplex PCR. From the authors' description of their analysis: The number of nucleated cells in each sample was estimated by amplification of reference gene primers within the assay. To quantify the absolute abundance of each unique TCRbeta CDR3 rearrangement, sequence reads were collapsed and filtered. Productive Simpson clonality was computed per sample as the square root of Simpson's diversity index over productive rearrangements. TCRdb retrieved this table from immuneACCESS and kept in-frame rearrangements only. Not all clones are present; in checked studies, unresolved V genes account for under half, and no reason is known for the remainder. Clone size and V and J calls were adopted from that table, with D and trimming inferred from the DNA. Here the sample has 210,000 or so clones; about 76% occur a single time. The leading ten clones occupy approximately 9% of the sample.

This sequence uses TRBV2 and TRBJ1-4, with 8 bases in between that match TRBD1. The sample taken for sequencing was PBMCs or T cells enriched from blood (not recorded which). The source of this sequence is a woman aged 50 to 60 with acute COVID-19. The CDR3 region: CATSTGVFEKLFF. The DNA is TGTGCCACGTCGACAGGGGTTTTTGAAAAACTGTTTTTT.